This passage covers 4 T cell receptor beta chains from one sample sequenced in a study of CD8+ T cells in alopecia areata. Isolated RNA was reverse transcribed into cDNA used as the sequencing template. Clones were read by immunoSEQ multiplex PCR, and TCRdb kept only the in-frame ones, dropping some. The sample gives 60,000 to 85,000 clones, 66% of which show up once; around 24% is in the top ten. Treatment described: oral pan-JAK inhibitor, 5-10 mg twice daily. The sequencing used CD8+ T cells sorted from blood, collected at week 24, from a patient treated with tofacitinib. All receptors come from a human donor with alopecia areata.

This clone occurred a few times. The V gene is TRBV4-2, the J gene TRBJ2-2; D perhaps matches TRBD1 (6 bases). The germline V gene has CDR1 LGHNA and CDR2 YNFKEQ. V gave up 0 bases and J gave up 1 base, with 15 bases separating them. This CDR3 is built from 18 residues. For the CDR3, the DNA is TGTGCCAGCAGCCAAGATTTTCGACAGGCCAAGAACACCGGGGAGCTGTTTTTT. Amino acids: CASSQDFRQAKNTGELFF.

This clone was counted many times. The chain is built from TRBV13 and TRBJ2-5; D possibly matches TRBD1 or TRBD2 (6 bases each). Trimming took off 2 bases at V and 9 bases at J, with 19 bases between the two ends. Germline V gene data show CDR1 as PRHDT and CDR2 as FYEKMQ (reference sequence). The CDR3 is 15 residues long. CDR3 in DNA: TGTGCCAGCAGCTTACCTGGGTCCGGGGGCCGGGCCCAGTACTTC. This encodes CASSLPGSGGRAQYF. Full variable domain (rest looked up from reference TRBV13 and TRBJ2-5): AAGVIQSPRHLIKEKRETATLKCYPIPRHDTVYWYQQGPGQDPQFLISFYEKMQSDKGSIPDRFSAQQFSDYHSELNMSSLELGDSALYFCASSLPGSGGRAQYFGPGTRLLVL.

This chain connects TRBV18 to TRBJ2-1; 14 positions match TRBD2. The V gene end was trimmed by 0 bases and the J gene end by 8 bases; junction bases not matched to a gene: 12. The CDR3 covers 19 residues. The V gene's germline CDR1 is KGHSH and CDR2 LQKENI. CDR3 sequence (DNA): TGTGCCAGCTCACCACCGGGACTAGCGGGAGCCCATTGGTTAGATGAGCAGTTCTTC. Residues: CASSPPGLAGAHWLDEQFF.

The chain joins TRBV27 to TRBJ2-1; TRBD2 matches 10 bases. In germline, CDR1 is MNHEY, CDR2 SMNVEV (reference sequence). The junction had 8 bases not matched to a gene; V was cut back by 7 bases and J by 5 bases. The CDR3 covers 15 residues. CDR3 nucleotide sequence: TGTGCCAGCACCACAGGTACTAGCGGGGACAATGAGCAGTTCTTC. Translation gives CASTTGTSGDNEQFF.